These T cell receptor beta chains were read from a single sample in a study of technical replicates of blood from four donors. Sequenced by immunoSEQ multiplex PCR; TCRdb stores in-frame clones only, minus some. The table shows 84,000 or so clones, with just under 95% occurring only once. The sequenced sample was T cells isolated from PBMCs. The receptors here all came from a human donor in good health. The CDR3 runs from the conserved cysteine through the conserved F or W. Fields, in order: J gene, V gene, D gene, clone size, CDR3 DNA, CDR3 protein. D genes are given only for firm matches. Size is omitted from some rows. Given values are once, few, many or a class for expanded clones.

j_gene: TRBJ2-5
v_gene: TRBV6-5
d_gene: TRBD1
abundance: -
CDR3nt: TGTGCCAGCTGCCGGGACAGCACATACCTGGGGACCCAGTACTTC
CDR3aa: CASCRDSTYLGTQYF

j_gene: TRBJ1-5
v_gene: TRBV9
d_gene: -
abundance: -
CDR3nt: TGTGCCAGCAGCGCAGGACAGATCAATCAGCCCCAGCATTTT
CDR3aa: CASSAGQINQPQHF

j_gene: TRBJ2-3
v_gene: TRBV11-1
d_gene: TRBD1
abundance: -
CDR3nt: TGTGCCAGCAGCTTGGACAGGGGGGATACGCAGTATTTT
CDR3aa: CASSLDRGDTQYF

j_gene: TRBJ2-3
v_gene: TRBV9
d_gene: TRBD2
abundance: once
CDR3nt: TGTGCCAGCAGCGCTAGCGGGAGGCCTAGCACAGATACGCAGTATTTT
CDR3aa: CASSASGRPSTDTQYF

j_gene: TRBJ1-2
v_gene: TRBV7-9
d_gene: TRBD1
abundance: once
CDR3nt: TGTGCCAGCAGCTTAGCCGCGACAGGGGAGAATGGCTACACCTTC
CDR3aa: CASSLAATGENGYTF

j_gene: TRBJ2-3
v_gene: TRBV6-1
d_gene: -
abundance: -
CDR3nt: TGTGCCAGCAGTACAGGGTTTCTAGATACGCAGTATTTT
CDR3aa: CASSTGFLDTQYF

j_gene: TRBJ1-4
v_gene: TRBV28
d_gene: -
abundance: once
CDR3nt: TGTGCCAGCAGCGTGCAGGGTTATGAAAAACTGTTTTTT
CDR3aa: CASSVQGYEKLFF

j_gene: TRBJ1-2
v_gene: TRBV2
d_gene: TRBD1
abundance: -
CDR3nt: TGTGCCAGCAGGGGTACAGGGGCCTCCCCTGATGGCTACACCTTC
CDR3aa: CASRGTGASPDGYTF

j_gene: TRBJ2-5
v_gene: TRBV5-4
d_gene: TRBD2
abundance: -
CDR3nt: TGTGCCAGCAGTTCGACCGGGACTAACGAGACCCAGTACTTC
CDR3aa: CASSSTGTNETQYF

j_gene: TRBJ1-4
v_gene: TRBV7-9
d_gene: TRBD1
abundance: -
CDR3nt: TGTGCCAGCAGCAAACAGGGGTTTTATGAAAAACTGTTTTTT
CDR3aa: CASSKQGFYEKLFF

j_gene: TRBJ2-1
v_gene: TRBV5-6
d_gene: TRBD2
abundance: -
CDR3nt: TGTGCCAGCAGCTTGGCGGGGGGTGAGCAGTTCTTC
CDR3aa: CASSLAGGEQFF

j_gene: TRBJ1-2
v_gene: TRBV14
d_gene: -
abundance: once
CDR3nt: TGTGCCAGCAGCCAAGAGGTCCCGGGGTACTATGGCTACACCTTC
CDR3aa: CASSQEVPGYYGYTF

j_gene: TRBJ2-5
v_gene: TRBV27
d_gene: -
abundance: -
CDR3nt: TGTGCCAGCAGTTTCAACATGGGGCTAGAAGAGACCCAGTACTTC
CDR3aa: CASSFNMGLEETQYF

j_gene: TRBJ2-3
v_gene: TRBV30
d_gene: TRBD2
abundance: once
CDR3nt: TGTGCCTGGAGTGTAGGCCTAGCGGCTGAGGATACGCAGTATTTT
CDR3aa: CAWSVGLAAEDTQYF

j_gene: TRBJ2-3
v_gene: TRBV10-1
d_gene: TRBD2
abundance: once
CDR3nt: TGCGCCAGCAGTGAAGGGACTAGCGGGTTAGGAGATACGCAGTATTTT
CDR3aa: CASSEGTSGLGDTQYF

j_gene: TRBJ2-2
v_gene: TRBV19
d_gene: -
abundance: -
CDR3nt: TGTGCCAGTAGTAGATCGGTCGGGATAGACGGGGAGCTGTTTTTT
CDR3aa: CASSRSVGIDGELFF

j_gene: TRBJ2-5
v_gene: TRBV5-1
d_gene: -
abundance: -
CDR3nt: TGCGCCAGCAGCTCCCAGGGGACCCCCGGGGAGACCCAGTACTTC
CDR3aa: CASSSQGTPGETQYF

j_gene: TRBJ2-1
v_gene: TRBV5-1
d_gene: TRBD2
abundance: -
CDR3nt: TGCGCCAGCAGCCCCGGTAGCGGGAGCGAGCAGTTCTTC
CDR3aa: CASSPGSGSEQFF

j_gene: TRBJ1-6
v_gene: TRBV19
d_gene: TRBD1
abundance: few
CDR3nt: TGTGCCAGTAGATCCATGGTGACAGGGTTAAATTCACCCCTCCACTTT
CDR3aa: CASRSMVTGLNSPLHF

j_gene: TRBJ2-7
v_gene: TRBV6-1
d_gene: -
abundance: -
CDR3nt: TGTGCCAGCGAGGACAGCAATATCTACGAGCAGTACTTC
CDR3aa: CASEDSNIYEQYF

j_gene: TRBJ1-1
v_gene: TRBV10-1
d_gene: -
abundance: -
CDR3nt: TGCGCCAGCAGTGACAGGGCGAACACTGAAGCTTTCTTT
CDR3aa: CASSDRANTEAFF

j_gene: TRBJ2-2
v_gene: TRBV6-5
d_gene: TRBD1
abundance: -
CDR3nt: TGTGCCAGCAGATCCGGGACAGGGTCCACCGGGGAGCTGTTTTTT
CDR3aa: CASRSGTGSTGELFF